This note documents a single T cell receptor (beta chain) sequence. The antigen this receptor binds is unknown. No base quality information exists; no much larger clone differs at one position. Via the germline V gene, CDR1 is MDHEN and CDR2 SYDVKM. V is shortened by 3 bases, J by 4 bases, and the region joining them spans 12 bases. Measured from the cysteine to the phenylalanine, the CDR3 is 15 residues long. Only the CDR3 region is kept as DNA, spanning 45 bases read in frame from base 1. This sample stems from a study of T cell responses to AZD1222 COVID-19 vaccine (dated by TCRdb to about 2021). About the study as a whole: AZD1222 recipients given second doses at about 4 weeks or at about 12 weeks were pooled, since spike-specific TCR depth and breadth were not found to differ between the two schedules. TCR sequencing covered 233 trial participants: 200 to 220 given two doses of AZD1222 and around 25 given two doses of MenACWY control vaccine. Trial participants were enrolled into age subgroups of 18-55, 56-69 and 70-plus years, which contained approximately 150, 30 and 60 TCR-sequenced participants, respectively.

Results and caveats for the whole study, not just this receptor: Participants were mostly white British and included more females than males, and it was suggested by the authors that clonal diversity may have been underestimated. Reportedly, close to half of the unique spike-specific TCRs recognized epitopes lying outside the regions that are mutated in the B.1.351 and B.1.1.7 variants. The vaccine-associated CD4 TCRs covered the entire spike protein, and the dominant responses fell in regions 160-218 and 743-854. The 56-69-year group was small, and its depth increase did not reach significance, likely because of low power. After two AZD1222 doses, spike-specific TCR breadth and depth were significantly higher than at day 0 and than in MenACWY recipients. Only a handful of AZD1222 recipients were SARS-CoV-2 seropositive at baseline, limiting conclusions about previously exposed vaccinees. Because no day 14 peak-response samples were available, repertoires were characterized only after the peak T cell response.

The time point tag for this specimen amounts to: baseline before first vaccination. Samples from vaccinated people were obtained from the UK trials COV001 and COV002, which included a single-blind randomized controlled phase 2/3 trial of AZD1222 (ChAdOx1 nCoV-19) in healthy adults. For TCRbeta chain sequencing, PBMC samples from trial participants were taken at day 0 and at day 28 after the second dose. The CDR3 regions of human TCRbeta chains were analyzed by immunosequencing. Regarding the original processing steps: TCRs in the repertoires were compared against a reference library of SARS-CoV-2-specific TCRs that had been generated with the MIRA antigen-specificity platform. Breadth was defined as the fraction of unique TCRs that were SARS-CoV-2-associated, and depth was defined as the fraction of total T cells that were SARS-CoV-2-associated. Using the MIRA data, each spike-specific TCR was mapped to the spike region that the TCR reacts to and placed in a CD4 or CD8 class. Log10-transformed breadth and depth values were compared by one-way ANOVA with Sidak's multiple comparisons tests. TCRdb's version of the immuneACCESS table is confined to in-frame rearrangements and falls short of the full clone set. An unresolved V gene accounts for under half of the shortfall where checked; the remainder is of unknown origin. For V, J and clone size, that table is used; D and trimming come from the DNA. The sample table records about 96,000 clones; about nine tenths of these occur just once. Around 1.6% of the sample is taken by the ten largest.

This material consisted of peripheral blood, taken on day 0 of AZD1222 vaccination. This sequence was found in an adult in good health. The rearrangement combines TRBV28 with TRBJ1-4; there is no confident call for the D gene. The CDR3 region has the sequence CASSFWGTINEKLFF. The DNA is TGTGCCAGCAGTTTCTGGGGAACGATTAATGAAAAACTGTTTTTT.